This TCR beta chain is from a study of early T cells in non-severe SARS-CoV-2 infection. TCRdb itself ran the 5' RACE reads through MiXCR, one entry per CDR3 protein. Among some 55,000 distinct CDR3 sequences, around 12% were seen once, and the ten largest hold roughly 2.5%. Study observations and caveats: VDJdb-based annotation leaned toward anti-spike CD8 responses and missed private and CD4 specificities.

Germline V lookup: CDR1 DFQATT, CDR2 SNEGSKA (reference sequence). V gave up 3 bases and J gave up 7 bases; unmatched junction bases: 8. The CDR3 spans 15 residues. A remark on this clonotype: Its antigen remains unidentified.

The sequence came from an adult who was a healthcare worker with PCR-confirmed SARS-CoV-2 infection or an uninfected control (not recorded which). The input for sequencing was whole blood, taken at baseline. This chain uses TRBV20-1 with TRBJ2-1; 11 bases match TRBD2. For the CDR3, the DNA is TGCAGTGCTAGCTTGAAGGCTAGCGGGGGGAATGAGCAGTTCTTC. Protein product: CSASLKASGGNEQFF.